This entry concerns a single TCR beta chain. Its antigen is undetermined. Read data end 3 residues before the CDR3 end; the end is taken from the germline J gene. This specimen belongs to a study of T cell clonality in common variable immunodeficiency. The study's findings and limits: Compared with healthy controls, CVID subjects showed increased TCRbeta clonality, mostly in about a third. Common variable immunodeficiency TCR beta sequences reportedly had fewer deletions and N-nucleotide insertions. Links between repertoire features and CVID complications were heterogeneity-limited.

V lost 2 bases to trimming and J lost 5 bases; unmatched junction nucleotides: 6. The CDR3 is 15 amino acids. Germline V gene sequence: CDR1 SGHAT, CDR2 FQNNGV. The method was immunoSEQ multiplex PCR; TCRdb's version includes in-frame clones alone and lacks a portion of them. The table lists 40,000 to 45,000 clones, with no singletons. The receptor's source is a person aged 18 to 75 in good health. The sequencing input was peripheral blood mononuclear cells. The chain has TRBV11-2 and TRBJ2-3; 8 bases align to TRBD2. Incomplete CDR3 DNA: TGTGCCAGCAGCTTATTAGCGGGAATTCAAGATACG. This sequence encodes CASSLLAGIQDT. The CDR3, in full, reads CASSLLAGIQDTQYF.